Sequencing of this T cell receptor (beta chain) was carried out in a study of regulatory T cells in long-lasting Graves disease (dated by TCRdb to the early 2020s). In terms of the full investigation: Persistent Graves' disease meant more than 5 years of antithyroid drug treatment with TSH receptor autoantibodies that stayed positive. Peripheral blood TCR sequencing and RNA sequencing compared persistent Graves' disease patients with newly diagnosed Graves' disease patients. The study was conducted in China and was registered as a clinical trial. TCR sequencing covered roughly 13 persistent and about 20 newly diagnosed Graves' disease patients, approximately 33 samples in total. Antithyroid drugs had been taken for 8.5 to 12 years on average by persistent Graves' disease patients in the clinical cohort.

The meaning of the sample's time point label: persistent/refractory GD, antithyroid drugs over 5 years with positive TRAb. RNA was extracted from PBMCs in TRIzol for both TCR sequencing and RNA sequencing. The diagnosis of Graves' disease followed American Thyroid Association guidelines. Patients were recruited from an endocrinology department in Xi'an, China. From each patient, approximately 9.9 milliliters of peripheral blood was collected into an EDTA anticoagulant tube. PBMCs were isolated by Ficoll Paque Plus density gradient separation without further T cell sorting. RNA quality was checked with an Agilent 2100 Bioanalyzer and agarose gel, and concentration with a NanoDrop 2000. General conclusions and limits of the study: Compared with newly diagnosed patients, patients with persistent Graves' disease had lower TCR Shannon entropy and fewer highly expanded clones, which suggests clonal expansion. The authors noted that the small sample size was a limitation that may lower accuracy. Preferential use of TRBV28, TRBJ1-2 and TRBJ2-5 was observed in persistent disease, whereas TRBV20-1 and TRBJ2-1 were favored in newly diagnosed disease. Only the TCR beta chain was sequenced and analyzed. Only peripheral blood was studied, because thyroid tissue, the primary lesion, was inaccessible. Patients with persistent disease shared more public clonotypes (over 2,500) than newly diagnosed patients did (around 980).

Remarks on this clonotype: The antigen it recognizes is unknown. A much larger clonotype is one base distant, so this may be a read error.

CDR1 and CDR2, looked up from the germline V gene, are ENHRY and SYGVKD. The V and J ends are trimmed by 6 bases and 3 bases, leaving 8 bases between them. The cysteine opens and the phenylalanine closes a CDR3 of 12 amino acids. Just the 36-base CDR3 DNA is kept, in frame starting at base 1. The library relied on multiplex PCR. Sequencer: Illumina HiSeq 4000. iRepertoire HTBI primers and Arm-PCR amplification of CDR3 regions were used to construct TCR beta libraries. Before sequencing, the PCR products went through gel purification. The authors' pipeline ran thus. Across samples, roughly 60 TRBV and 13 to 15 TRBJ segments were identified and used for gene usage analysis of CDR3 amino acid clonotypes. COPE and FqMerger were used to merge filtered high-quality paired reads into contigs. BLAST was used to align contigs to IMGT TRBV, TRBD and TRBJ reference genes, with CDR3 defined following IMGT. Highly expanded clones were defined as clonotypes with a frequency above 0.1%. Shannon entropy served as the measure of repertoire diversity, while the Gini coefficient captured V-J evenness. Clonotypes shared by more than one individual were considered public. The public reads were reprocessed in TCRdb via fastp at Q25 and MiXCR, keeping in-frame beta chains. CDR3 protein sequences are deduplicated, and each keeps its most common genes and DNA. TCRdb's processing, not the authors', yielded these V and J calls. The sample includes around 460,000 distinct CDR3 sequences, with about 20% observed a single time. Clones ranked in the top ten supply roughly 14% of the sample.

The receptor was isolated from a female donor with Graves disease. The specimen was peripheral blood mononuclear cells (PBMCs), collected when the disease was refractory, from a patient treated with antithyroid drugs. The chain was built from TRBV10-3 and TRBJ1-2; confidence is insufficient to name the D gene. CDR3 region: CAISYDYYGYTF. The base sequence is TGTGCCATCAGCTACGACTACTATGGCTACACCTTC.